A selection of T cell receptor beta chains follows, all from one sample in a study of T cell responses to AZD1222 COVID-19 vaccine. The method was immunoSEQ multiplex PCR; TCRdb's version includes in-frame clones alone and lacks a portion of them. The sample yields about 48,000 clones, 65% to 90% seen once. This specimen consisted of peripheral blood, obtained 28 days after the second AZD1222 dose. These receptors originate from an adult who received the AZD1222 COVID-19 vaccine. CDR3s include the opening cysteine and the closing phenylalanine or tryptophan. The D gene is left open where the match is weak. Part of the rows lack a size; the others show once, few, many or a class for expanded clones.

TRBV4-1,NA,NA,TRBJ1-2,CASSHLANYGYTF,TGCGCCAGCAGCCACCTAGCTAACTATGGCTACACCTTC
TRBV6-5,NA,NA,TRBJ1-2,CASSLDTYGYTF,TGTGCCAGCAGCCTGGACACCTATGGCTACACCTTC
TRBV10-3,TRBD2,NA,TRBJ2-3,CAISVSGRASTDTQYF,TGTGCCATCAGTGTTAGCGGGAGAGCTAGCACAGATACGCAGTATTTT
TRBV5-1,TRBD2,NA,TRBJ2-3,CASSTAGSTDTQYF,TGCGCCAGCAGCACAGCGGGATCCACAGATACGCAGTATTTT
TRBV18,TRBD1,NA,TRBJ2-6,CASSPGQGSSSGANVLTF,TGTGCCAGCTCACCAGGACAGGGGTCCAGCTCTGGGGCCAACGTCCTGACTTTC
TRBV19,NA,NA,TRBJ1-1,CASSIAGPNTEAFF,TGTGCCAGTAGTATCGCAGGGCCAAACACTGAAGCTTTCTTT
TRBV19,NA,NA,TRBJ2-1,CASSPTQGKGNEQFF,TGTGCCAGTAGTCCCACGCAGGGGAAGGGCAATGAGCAGTTCTTC
TRBV28,TRBD1,NA,TRBJ1-1,CASTPQGAPTEAFF,TGTGCCAGCACCCCCCAGGGGGCGCCCACTGAAGCTTTCTTT
TRBV30,NA,NA,TRBJ1-6,CAWQRSYNSPLHF,TGTGCCTGGCAGCGCTCCTATAATTCACCCCTCCACTTT
TRBV15,TRBD2,NA,TRBJ2-1,CATSRGSGSKSNEQFF,TGTGCCACCAGCAGAGGTAGCGGGAGTAAAAGCAATGAGCAGTTCTTC
TRBV5-5,NA,NA,TRBJ2-1,CASSFRETRDEQFF,TGTGCCAGCAGCTTCCGGGAGACCCGGGATGAGCAGTTCTTC
TRBV5-6,NA,NA,TRBJ2-3,CASSLGGMLGDTQYF,TGTGCCAGCAGCTTGGGAGGGATGTTGGGAGATACGCAGTATTTT
TRBV5-1,TRBD2,NA,TRBJ2-1,CASSLEASGYNEQFF,TGCGCCAGCAGCTTGGAGGCTAGCGGCTACAATGAGCAGTTCTTC
TRBV3-1/TRBV3-2,NA,NA,TRBJ1-1,CASSPPRRGRNTEAFF,TGTGCCAGCAGCCCCCCCAGGCGGGGCAGGAACACTGAAGCTTTCTTT
TRBV6-5,NA,NA,TRBJ1-2,CASRSTGITNYGYTF,TGTGCCAGCAGATCTACAGGTATCACTAACTATGGCTACACCTTC
TRBV9,NA,NA,TRBJ2-3,CASSVAPSTDTQYF,TGTGCCAGCAGCGTAGCTCCCAGCACAGATACGCAGTATTTT
TRBV28,NA,NA,TRBJ1-4,CASTAAWNEKLFF,TGTGCCAGCACCGCGGCGTGGAATGAAAAACTGTTTTTT
TRBV24-1,NA,NA,TRBJ2-3,CATSDSGARGTDTQYF,TGTGCCACCAGTGATTCGGGGGCGCGGGGCACAGATACGCAGTATTTT
TRBV12-3/TRBV12-4,NA,NA,TRBJ1-1,CASRGGLDAFF,TGTGCCAGCAGGGGTGGGCTCGACGCTTTCTTT
TRBV7-9,NA,NA,TRBJ2-2,CASNRGGELFF,TGTGCCAGCAATAGGGGAGGGGAGCTGTTTTTT
TRBV4-1,TRBD2,few,TRBJ2-7,CASSQGLAGGREQYF,TGCGCCAGCAGCCAGGGACTAGCGGGAGGTAGGGAGCAGTACTTC
TRBV18,NA,NA,TRBJ2-1,CASSPGSGDEQFF,TGTGCCAGCTCACCAGGTTCCGGCGATGAGCAGTTCTTC
TRBV6-6,NA,NA,TRBJ2-1,CASSSLGPTSGEQFF,TGTGCCAGCAGTTCCCTCGGTCCCACGAGCGGTGAGCAGTTCTTC
TRBV7-2,NA,NA,TRBJ2-5,CASSLSARQLETQYF,TGTGCCAGCAGCTTAAGCGCCAGGCAATTGGAGACCCAGTACTTC
TRBV11-2,NA,NA,TRBJ2-7,CASSLSAYEQYF,TGTGCCAGCAGCTTATCCGCTTACGAGCAGTACTTC
TRBV5-1,NA,NA,TRBJ2-7,CASSLGSSNGHEQYF,TGCGCCAGCAGCTTGGGCTCGTCCAACGGACACGAGCAGTACTTC
TRBV2,TRBD1,NA,TRBJ1-2,CASTGTVNYGYTF,TGTGCCAGCACCGGGACAGTCAACTATGGCTACACCTTC
TRBV11-2,NA,NA,TRBJ2-5,CASSPGVFDQETQYF,TGTGCCAGCAGCCCAGGAGTTTTCGATCAAGAGACCCAGTACTTC
TRBV28,TRBD2,NA,TRBJ2-1,CASSLVSGRGGSYNEQFF,TGTGCCAGCAGTTTGGTTAGCGGGAGGGGAGGCTCCTACAATGAGCAGTTCTTC
TRBV9,TRBD2,NA,TRBJ2-1,CASSGRGLGTSGNGEQFF,TGTGCCAGCAGCGGCAGGGGCCTAGGGACTAGCGGGAATGGTGAGCAGTTCTTC
TRBV30,NA,NA,TRBJ1-5,CAWSVRRGGNQPQHF,TGTGCCTGGAGTGTAAGGAGAGGTGGCAATCAGCCCCAGCATTTT
TRBV5-6,NA,NA,TRBJ1-1,CASSAMNTEAFF,TGTGCCAGCAGCGCAATGAACACTGAAGCTTTCTTT
TRBV7-3,NA,NA,TRBJ1-2,CASSLHSTGGYGYTF,TGTGCCAGCAGCTTACATTCTACCGGCGGCTATGGCTACACCTTC
TRBV10-3,NA,NA,TRBJ2-7,CAISAPGTSEQYF,TGTGCCATCAGTGCTCCCGGGACAAGCGAGCAGTACTTC
TRBV7-2,NA,NA,TRBJ1-2,CASSRGVNYGYTF,TGTGCCAGCAGCCGCGGGGTGAACTATGGCTACACCTTC
TRBV11-2,NA,NA,TRBJ2-1,CASSLARGHNEQFF,TGTGCCAGCAGCTTAGCGCGGGGCCACAATGAGCAGTTCTTC
TRBV5-4,TRBD1,NA,TRBJ1-2,CASSLQGLYGYTF,TGTGCCAGCAGCCTACAGGGGCTCTATGGCTACACCTTC
TRBV5-1,NA,NA,TRBJ2-7,CASSFGRVGHEQYF,TGCGCCAGCAGCTTTGGACGGGTGGGCCACGAGCAGTACTTC
TRBV7-9,TRBD1,NA,TRBJ1-2,CASSWTGANYGYTF,TGTGCCAGCAGCTGGACAGGGGCTAACTATGGCTACACCTTC
TRBV5-1,NA,NA,TRBJ1-1,CASSLGMNTEAFF,TGCGCCAGCAGCTTAGGAATGAACACTGAAGCTTTCTTT
TRBV29-1,NA,NA,TRBJ2-2,CSVARRDRVLAGQGVTGELFF,TGCAGCGTTGCTCGCCGGGACAGGGTTCTAGCGGGCCAGGGTGTCACCGGGGAGCTGTTTTTT
TRBV27,NA,NA,TRBJ2-7,CASSFGTKQYF,TGTGCCAGCAGTTTCGGGACAAAGCAGTACTTC
TRBV19,NA,NA,TRBJ2-6,CASSPGLLRGSGANVLTF,TGTGCCAGTAGCCCTGGACTCTTAAGAGGCTCTGGGGCCAACGTCCTGACTTTC
TRBV30,NA,once,TRBJ2-3,CAWSVRGSTDTQYF,TGTGCCTGGAGTGTACGCGGTAGCACAGATACGCAGTATTTT
TRBV7-8,TRBD2,NA,TRBJ2-7,CASSTGTRTYEQYF,TGTGCCAGCAGCACCGGGACTAGAACCTACGAGCAGTACTTC
TRBV7-3,NA,NA,TRBJ1-1,CASSPSGMSTEAFF,TGTGCCAGCAGCCCCTCGGGGATGAGCACTGAAGCTTTCTTT
TRBV24-1,NA,once,TRBJ2-1,CATSDPGPFDNEQFF,TGTGCCACCAGTGATCCTGGTCCTTTCGACAATGAGCAGTTCTTC
TRBV6-2/TRBV6-3,NA,NA,TRBJ1-6,CASSSSSPLHF,TGTGCCAGCAGTTCCTCTTCACCCCTCCACTTT